The 25 T cell receptor beta chains reported below all come from one sample, sequenced in a study of T cells in Graves' hyperthyroidism and ophthalmopathy. RNA transcripts served as the template for amplifying TCR beta CDR3 regions. With the HTBI primer set, the TCR CDR3 went through a first round of RT-PCR. TCRdb re-analysed the multiplex PCR reads in MiXCR, keeping a single row per CDR3 protein. The sample includes around 200,000 distinct CDR3 sequences, around 15% of them seen just once. The sample consisted of blood. Source of these receptors: a woman between 50 and 59 years old with Graves' hyperthyroidism.

This clonotype has ten or more counts. This rearrangement joins TRBV7-2 to TRBJ2-1; D may match TRBD1 or TRBD2 (5 bases each). Trimming cost V 1 base and J 4 bases, with 14 bases left between them. The germline V gene has CDR1 SGHTA and CDR2 FQGNSA. The CDR3 consists of 16 residues. The CDR3 DNA reads TGTGCCAGCAGCTTAGAGTCAGGGTCGGGGTACAATGAGCAGTTCTTC. It codes for CASSLESGSGYNEQFF.

This clonotype was recorded at least ten times. The V gene is TRBV2, the J gene TRBJ2-1, with 8 nucleotides matching TRBD1. This CDR3 comprises 16 residues. Germline CDR1 is SNHLY and CDR2 is FYNNEI. After removal of 4 bases from V and 6 bases from J, the junction contained 11 bases not matched to a gene. CDR3: CASSVPGQERVNEQFF. The CDR3 bases are TGTGCCAGCAGTGTGCCGGGACAGGAGAGAGTCAATGAGCAGTTCTTC.

This clonotype has ten or more counts. The J gene is TRBJ1-6, the V gene TRBV2; TRBD1 agrees at 10 bases. The trim removed 6 bases at V and 9 bases at J, leaving 5 bases unmatched. The CDR3 sequence is 14 residues long. Germline V gene lookup returns CDR1 SNHLY and CDR2 FYNNEI. CDR3 in DNA: TGTGCCAGCAGACCCGGGACAGGGGCTTCACCCCTCCACTTT. This gives the protein CASRPGTGASPLHF.

This clonotype appeared many times. This sequence joins TRBV3-1 and TRBJ1-6; a possible D gene is TRBD1 (6 bases). V lost 0 bases and J lost 9, with 9 bases in between. Germline CDR1 reads LGHDT; CDR2 reads YNNKEL (reference sequence). This CDR3 has 14 amino acids. CDR3 protein: CASSQEWGRSPLHF. The CDR3 DNA reads TGTGCCAGCAGCCAAGAGTGGGGGCGTTCACCCCTCCACTTT.

The sample holds many counts of this clonotype. The chain joins TRBV11-2 to TRBJ2-2, with D maybe TRBD2 (5 bases). The germline V gene encodes CDR1 SGHAT and CDR2 FQNNGV. Trimming shortened V by 3 bases and J by 6 bases, and 14 bases separated the two germline ends. This CDR3 region has 15 residues. Here the CDR3 reads CASSFAGGGPGELFF. CDR3 DNA: TGTGCCAGCAGCTTTGCGGGTGGCGGTCCCGGGGAGCTGTTTTTT. Full variable domain (missing parts from reference TRBV11-2 and TRBJ2-2): EAGVAQSPRYKIIEKRQSVAFWCNPISGHATLYWYQQILGQGPKLLIQFQNNGVVDDSQLPKDRFSAERLKGVDSTLKIQPAKLEDSAVYLCASSFAGGGPGELFFGEGSRLTVL.

A note on this clonotype: One end of the junction fails to match germline, which may point to a read error. This chain joins TRBV28 and TRBJ2-1, with D perhaps TRBD2 (6 bases). Germline V gene data show CDR1 as MDHEN and CDR2 as SYDVKM. CDR3 size: 15 residues. The CDR3 sequence: CVSSTGTPSYNEQFF. The DNA for the CDR3 is TGTGTCAGCAGTACCGGGACTCCTTCCTACAATGAGCAGTTCTTC.

This clonotype showed up many times. V and J are TRBV11-2 and TRBJ1-1, with D possibly matching TRBD1 (6 bases). CDR1 is SGHAT, CDR2 FQNNGV, per germline. The CDR3 runs to 13 residues. V was trimmed by 5 bases and J by 1 base, leaving 8 bases between them. The CDR3 protein is CASSMGQNTEAFF. In DNA form, the CDR3 reads TGTGCCAGCAGCATGGGACAGAACACTGAAGCTTTCTTT.

As to this clonotype: An end of the junction does not agree with germline; a read error may underlie this. J is TRBJ1-3 and V is TRBV3-1, with 8 bases matching TRBD1. This CDR3 comprises 16 residues. Germline CDR1 LGHDT, CDR2 YNNKEL (reference sequence). CDR3 in amino acids: CASSLLATGVGSTIYF. The CDR3 DNA sequence: TGTGCCAGCAGCCTCCTCGCGACAGGGGTAGGAAGCACCATATATTTT. The whole variable domain, filled in from reference TRBV3-1 and TRBJ1-3, reads DTAVSQTPKYLVTQMGNDKSIKCEQNLGHDTMYWYKQDSKKFLKIMFSYNNKELIINETVPNRFSPKSPDKAHLNLHINSLELGDSAVYFCASSLLATGVGSTIYFGEGSWLTVV.

This clonotype came up many times. The J gene is TRBJ1-4, the V gene TRBV6-2 or TRBV6-3, with no clear D. CDR1 and CDR2 from the germline V gene are MNHEY and SVGEGT. The CDR3 consists of 14 residues. Trimming pared 4 bases from V and 5 bases from J, leaving 11 bases between. CDR3 protein: CASSSDTFNEKLFF. The DNA for the CDR3 is TGTGCCAGCAGTTCCGACACGTTCAATGAAAAACTGTTTTTT.

This clonotype was recorded a few times. V gene TRBV4-2 combines with J gene TRBJ2-7, with 8 bases aligning to TRBD2. CDR3 size: 15 residues. CDR1 is LGHNA, CDR2 YNFKEQ, per germline. V dropped 3 bases and J dropped 3; count of bases not matched to a gene: 7. The DNA of the CDR3 is TGTGCCAGCAGCCAGTACTCCGGGACTAGCTACGAGCAGTACTTC. Translated: CASSQYSGTSYEQYF.

CDR3 sequence reads: CASSLGKAVTEAFF. CDR3 coding DNA: TGTGCCAGCAGCTTAGGCAAGGCTGTCACTGAAGCTTTCTTT. The chain combines TRBV7-2 with TRBJ1-1; no firm D call. The germline V gene encodes CDR1 SGHTA and CDR2 FQGNSA. V was clipped by 1 base and J by 4 bases, with 10 bases between them. This CDR3 has 14 amino acids. The full variable domain, rest sourced from reference TRBV7-2 and TRBJ1-1, is GAGVSQSPSNKVTEKGKDVELRCDPISGHTALYWYRQSLGQGLEFLIYFQGNSAPDKSGLPSDRFSAERTGGSVSTLTIQRTQQEDSAVYLCASSLGKAVTEAFFGQGTRLTVV.

This clonotype was counted at least ten times. This chain links TRBV27 with TRBJ2-4; 11 bases are a match to TRBD2. CDR3 length: 15 amino acids. Germline V gene sequence: CDR1 MNHEY, CDR2 SMNVEV (reference sequence). Trimming at V came to 4 bases and at J to 4 bases, leaving 3 bases not matched to a gene. The CDR3 region has the DNA TGTGCCAGCAGTTCTGGGACTAGCGGTAAAAACATTCAGTACTTC. Translation: CASSSGTSGKNIQYF.

This clonotype was seen a handful of times. The gene calls are TRBV5-1 and TRBJ1-6, with 7 bases that match TRBD1. This CDR3 contains 13 residues. Germline assignment: CDR1 SGHRS and CDR2 YFSETQ. V trimming: 5 bases; J trimming: 8 bases; junction bases outside the gene matches: 4. The CDR3 spells CASRDRPDSPLHF. Here the CDR3 DNA reads TGCGCCAGCAGGGACAGGCCCGATTCACCCCTCCACTTT.

This clonotype was picked up many times. V gene TRBV27 combines with J gene TRBJ2-7; D assignment may be TRBD1 or TRBD2 (6 bases each). Germline V lookup: CDR1 MNHEY, CDR2 SMNVEV (reference sequence). V was cut by 0 bases and J by 2 bases, with 11 bases left in between. The CDR3 extends over 15 amino acids. As DNA, the CDR3 is TGTGCCAGCAGTTTATCGGGGGGCCCCGCCTACGAGCAGTACTTC. Its translation: CASSLSGGPAYEQYF.

Ten or more counts support this clonotype. The chain couples TRBV11-2 to TRBJ2-3, with 14 bases aligning to TRBD2. The CDR3 runs 16 residues. J was trimmed by 0 bases and V by 8 bases; bases with no gene match: 4. The V gene's germline CDR1 is SGHAT and CDR2 FQNNGV. Here the CDR3 reads CASGTSGGVSTDTQYF. The CDR3 bases are TGTGCCAGCGGGACTAGCGGGGGAGTAAGCACAGATACGCAGTATTTT. Together with reference TRBV11-2 and TRBJ2-3, the CDR3 gives the full variable domain: EAGVAQSPRYKIIEKRQSVAFWCNPISGHATLYWYQQILGQGPKLLIQFQNNGVVDDSQLPKDRFSAERLKGVDSTLKIQPAKLEDSAVYLCASGTSGGVSTDTQYFGPGTRLTVL.

This clonotype was seen a handful of times. This chain joins TRBV24-1 and TRBJ2-1; perhaps TRBD2 as D (7 bases). V gave up 0 bases and J gave up 5 bases, with 19 bases separating them. The germline gives CDR1 KGHDR, CDR2 SFDVKD. This CDR3 comprises 18 residues. CDR3 in amino acids: CATSDLSSGGSKNNEQFF. The CDR3 DNA reads as TGTGCCACCAGTGATTTGAGCTCGGGGGGCAGCAAAAACAATGAGCAGTTCTTC.

This clonotype was seen many times. The chain employs TRBV6-1 and TRBJ1-1, with TRBD1 identical over 11 bases. Germline CDR1 is MNHNS and CDR2 is SASEGT. V was pared by 5 bases and J by 1 base, with 9 bases of the junction left unmatched. The CDR3 is 17 residues long. CDR3 nucleotide sequence: TGTGCCAGCAGTCGACCGGGACAGGGGGGATGGAACACTGAAGCTTTCTTT. It yields the protein CASSRPGQGGWNTEAFF.

This clonotype has ten or more counts. The chain carries TRBV27 and TRBJ1-2; D possibly corresponds to TRBD1 (5 bases). This CDR3 spans 14 amino acids. Trimming stripped 5 bases from V and 7 bases from J, with 17 bases between. Germline V gene data show CDR1 as MNHEY and CDR2 as SMNVEV (reference sequence). This chain's CDR3 is CASSTQGSLFGYTF. Written as DNA, the CDR3 is TGTGCCAGCAGTACCCAGGGTAGCCTCTTTGGCTACACCTTC.

This clonotype was picked up a small number of times. The rearrangement links TRBV18 to TRBJ1-5, with D possibly being TRBD1 (5 bases). Germline assignment: CDR1 KGHSH and CDR2 LQKENI. V was trimmed by 2 bases and J by 1 base, leaving 9 bases between them. The CDR3 has 15 residues. In DNA, the CDR3 is TGTGCCAGCTCACCAGACAGTAACAGCAATCAGCCCCAGCATTTT. Translating gives CASSPDSNSNQPQHF.

This clonotype occurred many times. The V call is TRBV5-1, the J call TRBJ2-2, with 10 bases matching TRBD1. The CDR3 consists of 15 residues. After removal of 4 bases from V and 4 bases from J, the junction contained 4 bases not matched to a gene. Germline V gene lookup returns CDR1 SGHRS and CDR2 YFSETQ. The CDR3 protein is CASSQWTGGTGELFF. The CDR3 coding sequence is TGCGCCAGCAGCCAGTGGACAGGGGGCACCGGGGAGCTGTTTTTT.

This clonotype appeared many times. The chain has TRBV6-2 or TRBV6-3 and TRBJ2-7; D is ambiguous. The germline V gene encodes CDR1 MNHEY and CDR2 SVGEGT. Trimming pared 2 bases from V and 0 bases from J, leaving 2 bases between. This CDR3 region has 12 residues. This chain's CDR3 is CASSYPSYEQYF. CDR3 bases: TGTGCCAGCAGTTACCCCTCCTACGAGCAGTACTTC.

This clonotype was picked up many times. The chain couples TRBV7-2 to TRBJ1-4; possibly TRBD1 for D (5 bases). V was trimmed by 6 bases and J by 6 bases, leaving 14 bases between them. Per germline, CDR1 SGHTA and CDR2 FQGNSA. This CDR3 has 14 amino acids. In DNA form, the CDR3 reads TGTGCCAGCAGAAGACAGACGGTGGATGAAAAACTGTTTTTT. This codes for CASRRQTVDEKLFF.

This clonotype was detected ten times or more. V is TRBV29-1 and J is TRBJ2-3; D remains ambiguous. Germline V lookup: CDR1 SQVTM, CDR2 ANQGSEA. Trimming pared 1 base from V and 2 bases from J, leaving 13 bases between. The CDR3 is 15 amino acids. CDR3 DNA sequence: TGCAGCGTTGAAGGGGCTATCCCAGTCACAGATACGCAGTATTTT. The encoded protein is CSVEGAIPVTDTQYF.

This clonotype was seen ten or more times. The gene calls are TRBV19 and TRBJ2-5, with 12 bases that match TRBD2. The germline V gene encodes CDR1 LNHDA and CDR2 SQIVND (reference sequence). J was trimmed by 5 bases and V by 4 bases; bases with no gene match: 5. The CDR3 sequence is 15 residues long. CDR3 residues: CASSTWTSGAETQYF. CDR3 in DNA: TGTGCCAGTAGTACCTGGACTAGCGGGGCGGAGACCCAGTACTTC. The full variable domain, with the rest looked up from reference TRBV19 and TRBJ2-5, is DGGITQSPKYLFRKEGQNVTLSCEQNLNHDAMYWYRQDPGQGLRLIYYSQIVNDFQKGDIAEGYSVSREKKESFPLTVTSAQKNPTAFYLCASSTWTSGAETQYFGPGTRLLVL.

This clonotype was seen repeatedly, ten times or more. V and J are TRBV12-5 and TRBJ1-2; D not resolved. CDR3 size: 15 residues. Germline assignment: CDR1 LGHNT and CDR2 FRNRAP. V gave up 2 bases and J gave up 5 bases, with 15 bases separating them. The CDR3 DNA reads TGTGCTAGTGGTTTGCTCCCGGCGGGGAAATATGGCTACACCTTC. It codes for CASGLLPAGKYGYTF.